This T cell receptor (beta chain) came from a study of T cell changes during pregnancy in multiple sclerosis. Trimming shortened V by 10 bases and J by 5 bases, and 18 bases separated the two germline ends. Looked up from germline, CDR1 is WNHNN and CDR2 is SYGVQD (reference sequence). This CDR3 has 13 residues. Only a few counts were recorded for this clone. Using immunoSEQ multiplex PCR, the repertoire was profiled, and TCRdb retains in-frame clones only, with some absent. The table has some 87,000 clones, around nine tenths seen once. The source was CD4+ T cells from peripheral blood mononuclear cells, collected before pregnancy. The V and J genes are TRBV10-1 and TRBJ2-7, with D perhaps matching TRBD2 (6 bases). The clonotype was recovered from a female donor with multiple sclerosis, enrolled in a pregnancy study. The CDR3: CAIRGRTTNEQYF. As DNA, the CDR3 is TGCGCCATCCGGGGAAGGACTACGAACGAGCAGTACTTC.